This TCR beta chain was found in a study of glioma-infiltrating T cells. This clonotype was seen many times. The antigen remains unidentified. Amplification of TCR alpha and beta CDR3 regions from RNA used iRepertoire nested multiplex PCR. TCRdb ran MiXCR on the multiplex PCR reads and lists one entry per CDR3 protein. The table shows some 180,000 distinct CDR3 sequences, with more than 25% occurring only once. Study findings and constraints: Above-expected tissue-blood divergence occurred in all gliomas, most in low-grade ones.

The material sequenced was glioma tissue, nonneoplastic brain tissue, or PBMCs (not recorded which). This sequence was found in a human donor with low-grade glioma or glioblastoma, undergoing nonglioma brain surgery, or in good health (not recorded which).

This CDR3 reads CASSGQANSPLHF. In nucleotides, the CDR3 is TGTGCCAGCAGTGGACAGGCTAATTCACCCCTCCACTTT. V and J are TRBV2 and TRBJ1-6; maybe TRBD1 (6 bases). The CDR3 loop spans 13 amino acids. The germline CDR1 and CDR2 sequences are SNHLY and FYNNEI. The V and J ends lost 4 bases and 6 bases respectively, with 7 bases between them.